This entry lists 24 T cell receptor beta chains sequenced from one sample in a study of molecular identifiers for immune sequencing clone quantification. TCRdb re-called the PCR reads through MiXCR, storing one row per CDR3 protein. The sample comprises around 480,000 distinct CDR3 sequences, less than 30% of which are singletons, and around 0.8% rests with the top ten. The sequencing input was naive CD8+ T cells from blood, with Jurkat cell RNA spiked in. Subset in this sample: FACS-sorted CD8+CD4-CCR7+CD45RA+ naive T cells. The receptors shown here come from a human donor in good health. Some libraries in this study had Jurkat cell RNA spiked in.

In this sample, this clonotype turned up a few times. This rearrangement joins TRBV28 to TRBJ1-5; the D gene is possibly TRBD1 (5 bases). V was trimmed by 2 bases and J by 3 bases, leaving 14 bases between them. CDR3 length: 16 amino acids. In germline, CDR1 is MDHEN, CDR2 SYDVKM. CDR3 in DNA: TGTGCCAGCAGTTTAAGGGGAGGGGCCCACAATCAGCCCCAGCATTTT. Its translation: CASSLRGGAHNQPQHF.

This clonotype has a count of ten or more. CDR3 bases: TGCAGCGTAGAGACAGGGGGCTACGAGCAGTACTTC. The encoded protein is CSVETGGYEQYF. The chain couples TRBV29-1 to TRBJ2-7; 9 bases fit TRBD1. The CDR3 totals 12 residues. From germline, CDR1 is SQVTM and CDR2 ANQGSEA. With V trimmed by 6 bases and J by 3 bases, 3 bases remained unmatched.

This clonotype was counted many times. V and J are TRBV28 and TRBJ2-7; D not certain. Looked up from germline, CDR1 is MDHEN and CDR2 is SYDVKM. The CDR3 extends over 15 amino acids. The V and J ends lost 3 bases and 1 base respectively, with 13 bases between them. CDR3: CASSFRGELSYEQYF. CDR3 nucleotides: TGTGCCAGCAGTTTTCGAGGAGAACTTTCCTACGAGCAGTACTTC. The whole variable domain, filled in from reference TRBV28 and TRBJ2-7, reads DVKVTQSSRYLVKRTGEKVFLECVQDMDHENMFWYRQDPGLGLRLIYFSYDVKMKEKGDIPEGYSVSREKKERFSLILESASTNQTSMYLCASSFRGELSYEQYFGPGTRLTVT.

V and J are TRBV27 and TRBJ2-7; 7 bases line up with TRBD2. Germline V gene lookup returns CDR1 MNHEY and CDR2 SMNVEV (reference sequence). Losses at the gene ends were 5 bases for V and 3 bases for J; bases not matched to a gene: 13. The CDR3 covers 16 residues. CDR3 DNA sequence: TGTGCCAGCAGTCCATCCTGGGGGGACTACCACTACGAGCAGTACTTC. This translates into CASSPSWGDYHYEQYF.

This clonotype was seen more than once but under ten times. V gene TRBV7-2 combines with J gene TRBJ2-1, with a possible D match to TRBD2 (6 bases). CDR3 length: 14 residues. Trimming removed 5 bases from V and 8 bases from J, with 16 bases in between. Germline-derived CDR1 and CDR2 are SGHTA and FQGNSA. The CDR3 DNA sequence: TGTGCCAGCAGCCAGAGGGACTCGTGGTATGAGCAGTTCTTC. It codes for CASSQRDSWYEQFF.

This clonotype was seen just once. The gene calls are TRBV9 and TRBJ2-1; 7 bases align to TRBD2. Germline V gene data show CDR1 as SGDLS and CDR2 as YYNGEE. This CDR3 has 17 amino acids. J was trimmed by 9 bases and V by 0 bases; bases with no gene match: 15. CDR3 in DNA: TGTGCCAGCAGCGTAGTAGACCCCGGGACTACCCACAGTGAGCAGTTCTTC. Translated: CASSVVDPGTTHSEQFF.

A word on this clonotype: Possible read error: a much larger clone is one base away. V gene TRBV12-3 or TRBV12-4 combines with J gene TRBJ1-1; 8 bases align to TRBD1. The CDR3 covers 15 residues. V shed 6 bases, J shed 0 bases, and the junction held 6 bases outside the gene matches. CDR3: CASRLPGQVNTEAFF. In nucleotides, the CDR3 is TGTGCCAGCAGACTCCCGGGACAGGTGAACACTGAAGCTTTCTTT.

This clonotype was counted a few times. J is TRBJ2-1 and V is TRBV7-2; D is possibly TRBD2 (5 bases). CDR1 and CDR2 from the germline V gene are SGHTA and FQGNSA. This CDR3 contains 16 residues. Trimming shortened V by 5 bases and J by 4 bases, and 18 bases separated the two germline ends. The DNA for the CDR3 is TGTGCCAGCAGCCTTTCCGGGTCGGACTTTTACAATGAGCAGTTCTTC. It yields the protein CASSLSGSDFYNEQFF.

As for this clonotype: A read error is possible here, since a much larger clone lies one base away. The chain couples TRBV6-5 to TRBJ1-1; 7 bases fit TRBD1. The CDR3 extends over 15 amino acids. Germline CDR1 reads MNHEY; CDR2 reads SVGAGI. The V segment lost 2 bases and the J segment 3 bases; nucleotides outside the gene matches: 6. The DNA of the CDR3 is TGTGCCAGCAGTTACGCGACAGGGTTGGACACTGAAGCTTTCTTT. Amino acid sequence: CASSYATGLDTEAFF.

Worth noting for this clonotype: A read error may produce the germline difference seen at one junction end. This chain connects TRBV7-9 to TRBJ2-1; D ambiguous. This CDR3 region has 15 residues. Germline V gives CDR1 SEHNR, CDR2 FQNEAQ (reference sequence). The chain's CDR3 is CTSSKIDPSYNEQFF. For the CDR3, the DNA is TGTACCAGCAGCAAAATTGATCCCTCCTACAATGAGCAGTTCTTC.

The V and J genes are TRBV7-9 and TRBJ2-7; 12 bases fit TRBD1. The germline CDR1 and CDR2 sequences are SEHNR and FQNEAQ (reference sequence). The CDR3 is made up of 14 amino acids. The J segment lost 6 bases and the V segment lost 3 bases, leaving 3 bases of the junction unmatched. As DNA, the CDR3 is TGTGCCAGCAGCTTCCGGGACAGGGGGCTCGAGCAGTACTTC. This sequence encodes CASSFRDRGLEQYF.

About this clonotype: One base away lies a much larger clone, so this may be a sequencing read error. The V gene is TRBV6-2 or TRBV6-3, the J gene TRBJ2-7; D call uncertain. The CDR3 covers 11 residues. Trimming removed 11 bases at V and 5 bases at J, with 13 bases between. Per germline, CDR1 MNHEY and CDR2 SVGEGT. The CDR3, as DNA: TGTGCCGTCGCGGTTGCCGACGAGCAGTACTTC. Protein sequence: CAVAVADEQYF.

Only a few counts were recorded for this clonotype. The chain links TRBV5-5 to TRBJ2-3; TRBD2 aligns across 8 bases. Per the germline V gene, CDR1 is SGHKS and CDR2 is YYEKEE (reference sequence). This CDR3 has 16 amino acids. V lost 0 bases, J lost 2 bases, and 5 bases stayed unmatched. The CDR3 loop is CASSLVGGGLTDTQYF. The DNA for the CDR3 is TGTGCCAGCAGCTTGGTTGGCGGGGGGCTCACAGATACGCAGTATTTT.

This clonotype showed up just a few times. A read error is possible here, since a much larger clone lies one base away. This chain joins TRBV7-3 and TRBJ2-3, with 10 nucleotides matching TRBD1. The germline V gene has CDR1 SGHTA and CDR2 FQGTGA. This CDR3 is built from 15 residues. With 4 bases clipped from V and 8 bases from J, the junction kept 9 bases outside the gene matches. The CDR3 reads CASSSFGTGAATQYF. The CDR3 coding sequence is TGTGCCAGCAGCTCATTCGGGACAGGGGCGGCTACGCAGTATTTT.

Points on this clonotype: This sequence may be a read error, since a much larger clone differs from it by one base. This rearrangement joins TRBV5-4 to TRBJ1-1; D not certain. The CDR3 has 14 amino acids. The V gene lost 3 bases and the J gene lost 4 bases, with 13 bases spanning the gap. Germline V CDR1 and CDR2: SGHNT, YYREEE (reference sequence). The CDR3 region has the DNA TGTGCCAGCAGCTGGCCTGATACGGTCACTGAAGCTTTCTTT. This gives the protein CASSWPDTVTEAFF.

The V gene is TRBV11-2, the J gene TRBJ2-5; D ambiguous. The ends were cut back, 5 bases at V and 1 base at J, with 14 bases in the middle. The CDR3 is 15 amino acids. Germline V gene lookup returns CDR1 SGHAT and CDR2 FQNNGV. The CDR3 region is CASSLVWAAQETQYF. DNA of the CDR3: TGTGCCAGCAGCCTTGTTTGGGCGGCCCAAGAGACCCAGTACTTC. Based on the CDR3 plus reference TRBV11-2 and TRBJ2-5, the full variable domain is EAGVAQSPRYKIIEKRQSVAFWCNPISGHATLYWYQQILGQGPKLLIQFQNNGVVDDSQLPKDRFSAERLKGVDSTLKIQPAKLEDSAVYLCASSLVWAAQETQYFGPGTRLLVL.

The chain couples TRBV30 to TRBJ1-1; a possible D gene is TRBD1 (5 bases). CDR3 length equals 17 residues. V was cut by 3 bases and J by 3 bases, with 23 bases left in between. From germline, CDR1 is GTSNPN and CDR2 SVGIG (reference sequence). For the CDR3, the DNA is TGTGCCTGGAGGGCACCCACCTTCCGGGACGGGTACACTGAAGCTTTCTTT. Amino acid sequence: CAWRAPTFRDGYTEAFF.

The table lists this clonotype with many counts. The chain couples TRBV28 to TRBJ2-6; 10 bases line up with TRBD1. CDR1 MDHEN and CDR2 SYDVKM come from the germline V gene. V gave up 5 bases and J gave up 4 bases; unmatched junction bases: 11. This CDR3 has 18 amino acids. The CDR3 DNA is TGTGCCAGCAGTCCCCTTTTCGGGACAGGGGACGGGGCCAACGTCCTGACTTTC. The encoded protein is CASSPLFGTGDGANVLTF.

This clonotype was observed a few times. The chain couples TRBV19 to TRBJ2-3; TRBD2 aligns across 7 bases. Germline CDR1 LNHDA, CDR2 SQIVND (reference sequence). Trimming at V came to 3 bases and at J to 5 bases, leaving 5 bases not matched to a gene. The length of the CDR3 is 14 residues. The CDR3 nucleotides are TGTGCCAGTAGTATCGGGACTACGCAAGATACGCAGTATTTT. It specifies CASSIGTTQDTQYF. Full variable domain (rest looked up from reference TRBV19 and TRBJ2-3): DGGITQSPKYLFRKEGQNVTLSCEQNLNHDAMYWYRQDPGQGLRLIYYSQIVNDFQKGDIAEGYSVSREKKESFPLTVTSAQKNPTAFYLCASSIGTTQDTQYFGPGTRLTVL.

This clonotype occurred many times. V usage is TRBV4-1 and J usage is TRBJ2-2; weak D call: TRBD1 (6 bases). The V gene lost 2 bases and the J gene lost 5 bases, with 6 bases spanning the gap. CDR3 length: 13 amino acids. From germline, CDR1 is MGHRA and CDR2 YSYEKL. CDR3 in amino acids: CASSQQGTGELFF. For the CDR3, the DNA is TGCGCCAGCAGCCAACAGGGGACCGGGGAGCTGTTTTTT.

At least ten counts were recorded for this clonotype. The DNA of the CDR3 is TGTGCCAGCAGCTTACATGCGGGGGGGAGCTCCTACGAGCAGTACTTC. Its protein is CASSLHAGGSSYEQYF. The chain uses TRBV7-2 and TRBJ2-7; 9 bases are a match to TRBD2. CDR1 is SGHTA and CDR2 is FQGNSA in the germline V gene. V was pared by 2 bases and J by 0 bases, with 5 bases of the junction left unmatched. The CDR3 sequence is 16 residues long.

This chain connects TRBV19 to TRBJ2-1, with 7 bases that match TRBD2. Trimming removed 3 bases from V and 7 bases from J; junction bases left unmatched: 6. Germline CDR1 is LNHDA and CDR2 is SQIVND (reference sequence). The length of the CDR3 is 14 residues. DNA of the CDR3: TGTGCCAGTAGTATGGTCCCTAGCGGAAATGAGCAGTTCTTC. This sequence encodes CASSMVPSGNEQFF. The full variable domain, rest sourced from reference TRBV19 and TRBJ2-1, is DGGITQSPKYLFRKEGQNVTLSCEQNLNHDAMYWYRQDPGQGLRLIYYSQIVNDFQKGDIAEGYSVSREKKESFPLTVTSAQKNPTAFYLCASSMVPSGNEQFFGPGTRLTVL.

The chain employs TRBV20-1 and TRBJ2-3; D unclear. In germline, CDR1 is DFQATT, CDR2 SNEGSKA (reference sequence). The CDR3 is 13 amino acids. The V gene lost 0 bases and the J gene lost 2 bases, with 6 bases spanning the gap. This chain's CDR3 is CSARDMNTDTQYF. The CDR3 DNA is TGCAGTGCTAGAGATATGAACACAGATACGCAGTATTTT.

The J gene is TRBJ2-7, the V gene TRBV2; a possible D gene is TRBD1 (8 bases). The CDR3 is made up of 16 amino acids. The germline V gene has CDR1 SNHLY and CDR2 FYNNEI. Between the trimmed V and J ends, which lost 6 bases and 7 bases, there was a span of 25 bases. CDR3 DNA: TGTGCCAGCAGCCCATCGGGAGGACAGGGTAAGGGGGAGCAGTACTTC. Its translation is CASSPSGGQGKGEQYF. The entire variable domain, with the rest obtained from reference TRBV2 and TRBJ2-7, is as follows: EPEVTQTPSHQVTQMGQEVILRCVPISNHLYFYWYRQILGQKVEFLVSFYNNEISEKSEIFDDQFSVERPDGSNFTLKIRSTKLEDSAMYFCASSPSGGQGKGEQYFGPGTRLTVT.